This T cell receptor (beta chain) appears in the sequencing data of a study of CD8 T cells in ankylosing spondylitis. A few counts support this clonotype. The antigen remains undetermined. In making TCR beta libraries, quantitative 5'-RACE with molecular barcodes was used. TCRdb re-analysed the 5' RACE reads in MiXCR, keeping a single row per CDR3 protein. The sample yields hundreds of thousands of distinct CDR3 sequences, more than 25% seen once. CDR1 and CDR2 from the germline V gene are SGHRS and YFSETQ. V lost 0 bases to trimming and J lost 4 bases; unmatched junction nucleotides: 7. This CDR3 contains 17 residues. Regarding the study as a whole: For ankylosing spondylitis blood, a TCR beta motif of about 8 highly homologous variants appeared characteristic.

The sequence was obtained from a male donor with ankylosing spondylitis. The V call is TRBV5-1, the J call TRBJ2-1; 10 bases align to TRBD2. Sequences were obtained from blood, either unsorted or a sorted T cell fraction (not recorded which). The CDR3 DNA reads as TGCGCCAGCAGCTTGGTGGCTAGCGGGAGTGGTTACAATGAGCAGTTCTTC. Translating it yields CASSLVASGSGYNEQFF.